Presented here are 22 T cell receptor beta chains from one specimen sequenced in a study of T-cell reconstitution after alpha-beta-depleted transplantation in children. Researchers prepared the TCRbeta library using unique molecular identifiers, the study reports. TCRdb passed the PCR reads through MiXCR, listing each CDR3 protein once. The sample records a few hundred thousand distinct CDR3 sequences, about an eighth being singletons. This specimen consisted of PBMCs, mostly from graft donor cells, obtained 360 days after TCRalphabeta/CD19-depleted stem cell transplant. These receptor sequences come from a male patient aged 10 to 17 who had a stem cell transplant for acute myeloid leukemia, so the T cells may come from the graft donor.

This clonotype has more than one count but fewer than ten. The chain joins TRBV6-2 or TRBV6-3 to TRBJ2-6, with D tentatively TRBD1 or TRBD2 (5 bases each). Trimming cost V 6 bases and J 6 bases, with 15 bases left between them. Germline V gene sequence: CDR1 MNHEY, CDR2 SVGEGT. This CDR3 has 15 amino acids. CDR3 in amino acids: CASSRQVGVANVLTF. DNA for the CDR3: TGTGCCAGCAGCCGCCAGGTGGGGGTGGCCAACGTCCTGACTTTC.

This clonotype was detected many times. The rearrangement uses TRBV29-1 and TRBJ1-2; 8 bases match TRBD1. This CDR3 region has 13 residues. V lost 7 bases and J lost 4; bases outside the gene matches: 8. Germline V lookup: CDR1 SQVTM, CDR2 ANQGSEA. In DNA form, the CDR3 reads TGCAGCGCGGGGGAGGACAGGGCCTATGGCTACACCTTC. It codes for CSAGEDRAYGYTF.

This clonotype came up a few times. This rearrangement joins TRBV5-1 to TRBJ2-7, with 9 positions matching TRBD1. This CDR3 is 17 amino acids long. CDR1 and CDR2 from the germline V gene are SGHRS and YFSETQ. With 0 bases clipped from V and 3 bases from J, the junction kept 10 bases outside the gene matches. Here the CDR3 reads CASSLDYSGTGIYEQYF. The CDR3 nucleotides read TGCGCCAGCAGCTTGGATTACAGCGGGACAGGGATCTACGAGCAGTACTTC.

V usage is TRBV14 and J usage is TRBJ2-4; D may be TRBD1 or TRBD2 (5 bases each). CDR1 and CDR2 (germline): SGHDN, FVKESK. The CDR3 totals 16 residues. Trimming took off 0 bases at V and 7 bases at J, with 16 bases between the two ends. CDR3 protein: CASSQDRLGPVNIQYF. The DNA for the CDR3 is TGTGCCAGCAGCCAAGATAGGCTGGGACCGGTGAACATTCAGTACTTC.

This chain uses TRBV14 with TRBJ2-5; D call uncertain. Germline lookup yields CDR1 SGHDN and CDR2 FVKESK. The V end was cut by 2 bases, the J end by 2 bases, with 6 bases between. CDR3 size: 13 residues. This CDR3 reads CASSQQIQETQYF. The CDR3 bases are TGTGCCAGCAGCCAACAGATTCAAGAGACCCAGTACTTC.

Many counts were recorded for this clonotype. V is TRBV6-1 and J is TRBJ2-7, with D unclear. Trimming removed 4 bases at V and 0 bases at J, with 7 bases between. The CDR3 has 13 amino acids. The germline CDR1 and CDR2 sequences are MNHNS and SASEGT. The CDR3, as DNA: TGTGCCAGCAGTGGGACGGTCTCCTACGAGCAGTACTTC. This codes for CASSGTVSYEQYF.

The genes are TRBV15 and TRBJ2-7; possible D gene TRBD1, 5 bases. The CDR3 sequence is 16 residues long. With 0 bases removed from V and 0 bases from J, the gap between germline ends came to 12 bases. Germline lookup yields CDR1 LNHNV and CDR2 YYDKDF (reference sequence). In nucleotides, the CDR3 is TGTGCCACCAGCAGAGATAGGCAGGGCCTCTCCTACGAGCAGTACTTC. This encodes CATSRDRQGLSYEQYF.

This sequence joins TRBV20-1 and TRBJ2-2; D unresolved. V was cut by 6 bases and J by 4 bases, with 15 bases left in between. The CDR3 is 14 residues long. From germline, CDR1 is DFQATT and CDR2 SNEGSKA (reference sequence). The CDR3 loop reads CSARHELGTGELFF. The CDR3 DNA reads TGCAGTGCCAGACACGAATTGGGCACCGGGGAGCTGTTTTTT.

This clonotype was found many times. This chain links TRBV6-2 or TRBV6-3 with TRBJ2-7; D is perhaps TRBD2 (5 bases). Germline V gene data show CDR1 as MNHEY and CDR2 as SVGEGT. The CDR3 totals 14 residues. V was trimmed by 4 bases and J by 5 bases, leaving 15 bases between them. CDR3 nucleotides: TGTGCCAGCAGTTTTGGGAGACTGGTCCACGAGCAGTACTTC. Its translation is CASSFGRLVHEQYF.

For the CDR3, the DNA is TGTGCCAGCAGTTTAGAACGGAATAATTCACCCCTCCACTTT. It yields the protein CASSLERNNSPLHF. This chain joins TRBV12-3 or TRBV12-4 and TRBJ1-6, with D uncertain. The CDR3 is made up of 14 amino acids. V shed 1 base and J shed 5 bases, with 6 bases lying between them.

This clonotype was seen a single time. The chain combines TRBV28 with TRBJ2-7, with 8 bases fitting TRBD2. J lost 2 bases, V lost 3 bases, and 12 bases had no gene match. The CDR3 totals 17 residues. The germline gives CDR1 MDHEN, CDR2 SYDVKM. The CDR3 reads CASSLLWRGDRTYEQYF. The DNA of the CDR3 is TGTGCCAGCAGTTTGTTATGGCGGGGGGATAGGACCTACGAGCAGTACTTC. The full variable domain, completed using reference TRBV28 and TRBJ2-7, is DVKVTQSSRYLVKRTGEKVFLECVQDMDHENMFWYRQDPGLGLRLIYFSYDVKMKEKGDIPEGYSVSREKKERFSLILESASTNQTSMYLCASSLLWRGDRTYEQYFGPGTRLTVT.

This clonotype was seen at least ten times. The genes are TRBV18 and TRBJ2-7; 13 nucleotides align to TRBD2. From germline, CDR1 is KGHSH and CDR2 LQKENI. The CDR3 runs to 18 residues. The ends lost 6 bases at V and 3 bases at J; junction bases unmatched: 14. Here the CDR3 DNA reads TGTGCCAGCTCCTTATCGGACTCGGGACTAGCGGGATTCTACGAGCAGTACTTC. Protein sequence: CASSLSDSGLAGFYEQYF.

The V call is TRBV6-1, the J call TRBJ2-7, with D possibly matching TRBD2 (7 bases). This CDR3 has 18 residues. V was cut by 6 bases and J by 0 bases, with 24 bases left in between. Germline lookup yields CDR1 MNHNS and CDR2 SASEGT. The CDR3 region is CASRPGGLGVTSSYEQYF. As DNA, the CDR3 is TGTGCCAGCAGACCCGGGGGGCTCGGGGTTACCTCCTCCTACGAGCAGTACTTC.

J is TRBJ2-7 and V is TRBV4-3; TRBD2 matches 14 bases. V dropped 3 bases and J dropped 3; count of bases not matched to a gene: 4. This CDR3 comprises 16 residues. Per the germline V gene, CDR1 is LGHNA and CDR2 is YSLEER. The CDR3 here is CASSQYGTSGGYEQYF. The CDR3 coding sequence is TGCGCCAGCAGCCAGTACGGGACTAGCGGGGGCTACGAGCAGTACTTC.

This clonotype was counted a few times. The chain couples TRBV11-2 to TRBJ1-5, with 9 bases identical to TRBD1. Germline-derived CDR1 and CDR2 are SGHAT and FQNNGV. The CDR3 totals 15 residues. V trimming: 5 bases; J trimming: 1 base; junction bases outside the gene matches: 3. CDR3: CASSTDRGSNQPQHF. The CDR3 DNA reads as TGTGCCAGCAGCACGGACAGGGGCAGCAATCAGCCCCAGCATTTT.

V is TRBV12-3 or TRBV12-4 and J is TRBJ2-7; 12 nucleotides match TRBD1. The ends lost 6 bases at V and 0 bases at J; junction bases unmatched: 21. The CDR3 is 21 amino acids. The CDR3 nucleotides are TGTGCCAGCAGCTCAACCGGGACAGGGGGCAGCGGGAGGGCCGACTCCTACGAGCAGTACTTC. As protein: CASSSTGTGGSGRADSYEQYF.

This clonotype was counted a few times. The rearrangement links TRBV10-3 to TRBJ2-7; 10 positions match TRBD2. Germline CDR1 ENHRY, CDR2 SYGVKD. V shed 0 bases and J 3 bases; nucleotides not matched to a gene: 8. The length of the CDR3 is 17 residues. DNA for the CDR3: TGTGCCATCAGTGAGTCGGAACTAGCGGGATGGTACTACGAGCAGTACTTC. It specifies CAISESELAGWYYEQYF.

The sample holds a few counts of this clonotype. V is TRBV1 and J is TRBJ2-7; the DNA was not compared with TRBD1, the D call given in the table. TRBV1 counts as a pseudogene. The CDR3 length is 14 residues. The CDR3 DNA is TGCACCAGCAGCCAAGGGAACAGGTGCTACGAGCAGTACTTC. It encodes CTSSQGNRCYEQYF.

The gene calls are TRBV6-2 or TRBV6-3 and TRBJ2-1, with TRBD2 matching over 12 bases. The V and J ends lost 5 bases and 8 bases, in that order; junction bases with no gene match: 7. This CDR3 comprises 15 residues. Germline CDR1 is MNHEY and CDR2 is SVGEGT. CDR3 DNA: TGTGCCAGCAGTCTTACTAGCGGGAGGATCCATGAGCAGTTCTTC. It yields the protein CASSLTSGRIHEQFF.

This chain joins TRBV28 and TRBJ1-1; the match to TRBD1 covers 8 bases. The CDR3 is 16 amino acids. The trim removed 7 bases at V and 5 bases at J, leaving 15 bases unmatched. CDR1 MDHEN and CDR2 SYDVKM come from the germline V gene. CDR3 sequence (DNA): TGTGCCAGCATCCTTCCCCCCTACAGGGGGAGGACTGAAGCTTTCTTT. It encodes CASILPPYRGRTEAFF.

The rearrangement links TRBV20-1 to TRBJ2-6; TRBD1 might be the D (5 bases). This CDR3 is built from 15 residues. Germline CDR1 and CDR2: DFQATT and SNEGSKA (reference sequence). Trimming took off 4 bases at V and 7 bases at J, with 17 bases between the two ends. This CDR3 reads CSATDSLARANVLTF. Here the CDR3 DNA reads TGCAGTGCTACTGACAGCCTCGCCAGAGCCAACGTCCTGACTTTC.

The CDR3 DNA reads as TGCAGTGCTACCAAGCGAGAAACTAGCGGGAGCCCCACAGATACGCAGTATTTT. It yields the protein CSATKRETSGSPTDTQYF. This rearrangement joins TRBV20-1 to TRBJ2-3; 11 nucleotides line up with TRBD2. V lost 4 bases and J lost 2; bases outside the gene matches: 14. Germline CDR1 and CDR2: DFQATT and SNEGSKA (reference sequence). The CDR3 consists of 18 residues.